This T cell receptor (delta chain) emerged from a study of gamma-delta T cells after stem cell transplantation. A few counts support this clone. TCRdb reanalyzed the RT-PCR reads using CATT. The table records over 2,500 delta-chain clones, more than 1.5% of them present only once. CDR1 GEAIGNYY and CDR2 EKD come from the germline V gene. With 0 bases clipped from V and 8 bases from J, the junction kept 22 bases outside the gene matches. CDR3 length: 20 residues. This receptor was obtained from a human donor. It is not recorded whose cells these are; they may come from a transplant donor. Specimen: gamma-delta T cells. V gene TRDV2 combines with J gene TRDJ1, with 11 bases aligning to TRDD3. CDR3 residues: CACDTVGGLGDNLGAEKLIF. The CDR3 DNA follows: TGTGCCTGTGACACCGTAGGAGGACTGGGGGATAACTTAGGAGCGGAGAAACTCATCTTT.